This T cell receptor beta chain originates from a study of shared clonotypes between healthy human individuals. Genomic DNA of each subset was evenly split across several immunoSEQ plates. Only in-frame clones appear in the TCRdb table, and some are missing; sequencing was by immunoSEQ multiplex PCR. This table has 400,000 to 500,000 clones, less than 80% appearing once. In germline, CDR1 is SEHNR, CDR2 FQNEAQ (reference sequence). V gave up 3 bases and J gave up 0 bases; unmatched junction bases: 10. This CDR3 has 17 residues. It was roughly 100 million PBMCs that unsorted samples used for genomic DNA.

The specimen was PBMCs. The J gene is TRBJ2-7, the V gene TRBV7-9, with TRBD1 matching over 8 bases. This clonotype was sampled from a woman aged 40 to 50 in good health. Some clones in this sample may be carry-over from other donors' samples. The CDR3 DNA is TGTGCCAGCAGCTTGCGCGCCGGGACAGGAGTCTCCTACGAGCAGTACTTC. Encoded protein: CASSLRAGTGVSYEQYF.